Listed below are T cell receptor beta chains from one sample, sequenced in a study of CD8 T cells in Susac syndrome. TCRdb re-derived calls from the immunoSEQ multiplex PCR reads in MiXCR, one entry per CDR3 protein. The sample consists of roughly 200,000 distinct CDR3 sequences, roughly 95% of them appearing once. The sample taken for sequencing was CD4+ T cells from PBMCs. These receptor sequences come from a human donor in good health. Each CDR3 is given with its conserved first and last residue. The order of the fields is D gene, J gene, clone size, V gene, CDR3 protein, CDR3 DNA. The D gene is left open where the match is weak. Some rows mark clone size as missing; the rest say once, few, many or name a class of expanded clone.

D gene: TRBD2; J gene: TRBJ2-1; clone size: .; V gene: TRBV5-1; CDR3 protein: CASSLRASGNNEQFF; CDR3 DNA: TGCGCCAGCAGCCTAAGGGCTAGCGGTAACAATGAGCAGTTCTTC
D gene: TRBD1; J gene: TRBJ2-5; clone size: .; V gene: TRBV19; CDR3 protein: CASMNLDRGPLETQYF; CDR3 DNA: TGTGCCAGTATGAACCTGGACAGGGGACCCCTGGAGACCCAGTACTTC
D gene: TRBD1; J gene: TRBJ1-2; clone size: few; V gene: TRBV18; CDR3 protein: CASSPGTGNGYTF; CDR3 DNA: TGTGCCAGCTCACCTGGGACAGGGAATGGCTACACCTTC
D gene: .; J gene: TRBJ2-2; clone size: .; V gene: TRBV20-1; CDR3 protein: CSARVGQLNTGELFF; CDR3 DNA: TGCAGTGCTAGAGTCGGACAGTTGAACACCGGGGAGCTGTTTTTT
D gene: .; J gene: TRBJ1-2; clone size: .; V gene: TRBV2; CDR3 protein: CASMENYGYTF; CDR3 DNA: TGTGCCAGCATGGAGAACTATGGCTACACCTTC
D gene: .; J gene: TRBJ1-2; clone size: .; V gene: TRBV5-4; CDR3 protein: CASSFEGTNYGYTF; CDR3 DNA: TGTGCCAGCAGCTTCGAGGGAACTAACTATGGCTACACCTTC
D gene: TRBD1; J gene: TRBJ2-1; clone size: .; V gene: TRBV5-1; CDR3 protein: CASSLTGGKINEQFF; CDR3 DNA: TGCGCCAGCAGTCTTACAGGGGGCAAGATAAATGAGCAGTTCTTC
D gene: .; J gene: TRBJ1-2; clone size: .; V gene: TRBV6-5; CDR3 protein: CASSYSRAPGGYTF; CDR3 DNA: TGTGCCAGCAGTTACTCGAGGGCTCCAGGCGGCTACACCTTC
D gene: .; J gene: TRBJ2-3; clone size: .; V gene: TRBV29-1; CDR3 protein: CSATQAGTDTQYF; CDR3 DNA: TGCAGCGCCACCCAGGCGGGCACAGATACGCAGTATTTT
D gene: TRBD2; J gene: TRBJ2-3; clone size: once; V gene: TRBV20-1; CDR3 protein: CSAEREGRKDTQYF; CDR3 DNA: TGCAGTGCGGAGCGGGAGGGTCGTAAAGATACGCAGTATTTT
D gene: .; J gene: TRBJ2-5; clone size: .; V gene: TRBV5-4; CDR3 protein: CASSLSPGGQETQYF; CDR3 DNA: TGTGCCAGCAGCTTGAGCCCCGGAGGACAAGAGACCCAGTACTTC
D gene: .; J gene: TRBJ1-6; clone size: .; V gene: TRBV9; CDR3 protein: CASSVERQGNSPLHF; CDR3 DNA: TGTGCCAGCAGCGTAGAACGGCAGGGAAATTCACCCCTCCACTTT
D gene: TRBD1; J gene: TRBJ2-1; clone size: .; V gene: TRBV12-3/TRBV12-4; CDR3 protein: CASSLAQGDEQFF; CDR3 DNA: TGTGCCAGCAGTTTAGCTCAGGGGGATGAGCAGTTCTTC
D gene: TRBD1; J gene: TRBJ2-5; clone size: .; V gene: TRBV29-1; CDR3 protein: CSVGDRQETQYF; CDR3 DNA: TGCAGCGTGGGGGACAGACAAGAGACCCAGTACTTC
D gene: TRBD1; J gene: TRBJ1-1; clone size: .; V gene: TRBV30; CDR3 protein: CASNRGRTEAFF; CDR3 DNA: TGTGCCAGTAACAGGGGACGGACTGAAGCTTTCTTT
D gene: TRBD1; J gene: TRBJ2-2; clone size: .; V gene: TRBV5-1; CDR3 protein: CASSRPRRQGAGELFF; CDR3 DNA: TGCGCCAGCAGCCGTCCACGAAGACAGGGGGCCGGGGAGCTGTTTTTT
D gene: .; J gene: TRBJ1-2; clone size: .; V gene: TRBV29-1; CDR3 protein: CSGGGRGLGDGYTF; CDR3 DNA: TGCAGCGGGGGTGGCAGGGGCTTAGGGGATGGCTACACCTTC
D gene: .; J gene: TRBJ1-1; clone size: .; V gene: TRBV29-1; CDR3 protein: CSLMKARDTEAFF; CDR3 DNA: TGCAGTCTAATGAAAGCTAGGGACACTGAAGCTTTCTTT
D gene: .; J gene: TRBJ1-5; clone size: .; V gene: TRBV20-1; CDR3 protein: CSASGDTPGNNQPQHF; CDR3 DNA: TGCAGTGCTAGCGGGGACACCCCTGGAAACAATCAGCCCCAGCATTTT
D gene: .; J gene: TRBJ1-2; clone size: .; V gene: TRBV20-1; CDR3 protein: CSANPRDYGYTF; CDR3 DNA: TGCAGTGCTAACCCCAGGGACTATGGCTACACCTTC
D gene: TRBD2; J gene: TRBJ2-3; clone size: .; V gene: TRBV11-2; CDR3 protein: CASSLIGGGTDTQYF; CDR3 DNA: TGTGCCAGCAGCTTAATTGGCGGGGGGACAGATACGCAGTATTTT
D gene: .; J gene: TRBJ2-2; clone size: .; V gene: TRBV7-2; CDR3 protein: CASSRDYTGELFF; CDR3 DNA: TGTGCCAGCAGCCGAGATTACACCGGGGAGCTGTTTTTT
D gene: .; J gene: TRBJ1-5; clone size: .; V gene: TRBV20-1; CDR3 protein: CSARVQWASNQPQHF; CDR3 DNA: TGCAGTGCTAGAGTGCAATGGGCTTCCAACCAGCCCCAGCATTTT
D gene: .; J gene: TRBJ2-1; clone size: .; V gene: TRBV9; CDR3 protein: CASSVAGNEQFF; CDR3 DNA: TGTGCCAGCAGCGTAGCAGGCAATGAGCAGTTCTTC
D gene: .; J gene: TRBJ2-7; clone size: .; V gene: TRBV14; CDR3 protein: CASPPRDTSYEQYF; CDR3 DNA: TGTGCCAGCCCTCCCCGGGACACCTCCTACGAGCAGTACTTC
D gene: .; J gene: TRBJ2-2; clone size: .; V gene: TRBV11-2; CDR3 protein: CASTSDRWAGELFF; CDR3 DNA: TGTGCCAGCACCAGCGACAGGTGGGCCGGGGAGCTGTTTTTT
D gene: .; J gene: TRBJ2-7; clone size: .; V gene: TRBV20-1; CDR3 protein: CSAQWQTSSYEQYF; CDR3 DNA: TGCAGTGCTCAGTGGCAGACAAGCTCCTACGAGCAGTACTTC
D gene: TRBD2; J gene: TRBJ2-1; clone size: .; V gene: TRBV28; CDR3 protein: CASLGLVYYNEQFF; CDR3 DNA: TGTGCCAGCCTGGGACTAGTATACTACAATGAGCAGTTCTTC
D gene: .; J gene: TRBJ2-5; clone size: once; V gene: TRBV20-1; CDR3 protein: CSARTESFQETQYF; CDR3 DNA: TGCAGTGCTAGGACGGAAAGCTTCCAAGAGACCCAGTACTTC
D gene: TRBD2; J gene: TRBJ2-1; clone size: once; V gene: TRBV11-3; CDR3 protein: CASSPIGLAGEQFF; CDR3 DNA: TGTGCCAGCAGCCCGATCGGGCTAGCGGGAGAGCAGTTCTTC
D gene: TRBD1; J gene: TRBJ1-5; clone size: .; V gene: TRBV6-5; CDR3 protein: CASRRTGGNMPQHF; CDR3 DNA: TGTGCCAGCAGAAGGACAGGGGGCAATATGCCCCAGCATTTT